These T cell receptor beta chains were read from a single sample in a study of blood T cell repertoires in COVID-19. Generated by immunoSEQ multiplex PCR, the TCRdb table keeps only in-frame clones and is missing some. Of 270,000 or so clones in the sample, about four fifths were seen once. The sequenced sample was peripheral blood. These TCRs come from an older woman with active or convalescent COVID-19. Both conserved end residues are part of each CDR3. A D gene is named only where the DNA matches it firmly. Size is omitted from some rows. Given values are once, few, many or a class for expanded clones.

J gene,D gene,clone size,V gene,CDR3 DNA,CDR3 protein
TRBJ2-1,.,.,TRBV19,TGTGCCAGTAGGGGACTGCGAGGCTCCTACAATGAGCAGTTCTTC,CASRGLRGSYNEQFF
TRBJ1-1,TRBD1,.,TRBV25-1,TGTGCCAGCGGGGGACAGATGAACACTGAAGCTTTCTTT,CASGGQMNTEAFF
TRBJ1-2,.,.,TRBV15,TGTGCCACCAGCAGAGATCTCGGAGGCAGTAACTATGGCTACACCTTC,CATSRDLGGSNYGYTF
TRBJ1-4,.,.,TRBV10-1,TGCGCCAGCAGTGAAGCGACCCGGTTTGGTACAACTAATGAAAAACTGTTTTTT,CASSEATRFGTTNEKLFF
TRBJ1-1,.,.,TRBV5-1,TGCGCCAGCAGCTTGGCCAGGGCCACTGAAGCTTTCTTT,CASSLARATEAFF
TRBJ1-1,.,.,TRBV10-3,TGTGCCATCAGTCTCGGGGGGGTGAACACTGAAGCTTTCTTT,CAISLGGVNTEAFF
TRBJ1-1,TRBD1,.,TRBV5-5,TGTGCCAGCAGCTTACTAAGCCCTAGACAGGGCACTATCTCCACTGAAGCTTTCTTT,CASSLLSPRQGTISTEAFF
TRBJ1-2,.,once,TRBV19,TGTGCCAGTAGTATAAAAGCCTATGGCTACACCTTC,CASSIKAYGYTF
TRBJ2-3,TRBD2,.,TRBV19,TGTGCCAGTAGCGGGCGGGGGGGCACAGATACGCAGTATTTT,CASSGRGGTDTQYF
TRBJ2-7,.,.,TRBV7-2,TGTGCCAGCAGCCCGACATCCTACGAGCAGTACTTC,CASSPTSYEQYF